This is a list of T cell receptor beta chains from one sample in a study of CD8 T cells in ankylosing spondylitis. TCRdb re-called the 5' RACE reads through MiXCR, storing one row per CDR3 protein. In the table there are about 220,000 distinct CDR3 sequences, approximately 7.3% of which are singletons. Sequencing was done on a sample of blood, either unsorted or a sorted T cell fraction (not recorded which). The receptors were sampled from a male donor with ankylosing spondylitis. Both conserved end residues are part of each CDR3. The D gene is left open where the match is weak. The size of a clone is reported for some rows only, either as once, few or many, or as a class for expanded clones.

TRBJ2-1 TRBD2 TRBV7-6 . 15 TGTGCCAGCAGCCAACTAGCGGGACGTTTAAATGAGCAGTTCTTC CASSQLAGRLNEQFF
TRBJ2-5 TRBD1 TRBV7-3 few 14 TGTGCCAGCAGCCTTACAGGGGGCAGGGAGACCCAGTACTTC CASSLTGGRETQYF
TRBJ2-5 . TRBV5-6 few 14 TGTGCCAGCAGCTTGGAAGGGGTTTTAAAGACCCAGTACTTC CASSLEGVLKTQYF
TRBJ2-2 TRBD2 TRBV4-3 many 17 TGCGCCAGCAGCCAAGCTCTAGCGGGAGGCTACACCGGGGAGCTGTTTTTT CASSQALAGGYTGELFF
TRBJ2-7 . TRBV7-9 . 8 TGTGCCAGCAGCCCCAGCCACTTC CASSPSHF
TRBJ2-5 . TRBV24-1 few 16 TGTGCCACCAGTGAACCTTCCTTGAGGGGCCAAGAGACCCAGTACTTC CATSEPSLRGQETQYF
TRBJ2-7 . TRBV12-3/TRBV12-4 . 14 TGTGCCAGCACCCTCGCGGGTGACGCCTACGAGCAGTACTTC CASTLAGDAYEQYF
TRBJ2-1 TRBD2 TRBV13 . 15 TGTGCCAGCAGCCCACTAGCGGGACAAGACAATGAGCAGTTCTTC CASSPLAGQDNEQFF
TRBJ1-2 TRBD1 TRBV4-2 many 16 TGTGCCAGCAGCCAAGATTGGACAGGGGGGGACTATGGCTACACCTTC CASSQDWTGGDYGYTF
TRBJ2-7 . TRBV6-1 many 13 TGTGCCAGCCATTCTGAGACATACTACGAGCAGTACTTC CASHSETYYEQYF
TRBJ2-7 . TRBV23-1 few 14 TGCGCCCCAACGCGGGGCCCCCCTCCCGACGAGCAGTACTTC CAPTRGPPPDEQYF
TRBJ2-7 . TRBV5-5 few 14 TGTGCCAGCAGCTTGGCATCAGGGTTGGGCGAGCAGTACTTC CASSLASGLGEQYF
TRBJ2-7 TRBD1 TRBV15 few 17 TGTGCCACCAGCAGAGATGGGGGACAGGGATTCTCCTACGAGCAGTACTTC CATSRDGGQGFSYEQYF
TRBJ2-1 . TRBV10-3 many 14 TGTGCCATCAGGGAGACAGGGACTTTCGGGGAGCAGTTCTTC CAIRETGTFGEQFF
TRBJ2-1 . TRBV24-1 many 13 TGTGCCACCAGGTCCAGCTCCTACAATGAGCAGTTCTTC CATRSSSYNEQFF
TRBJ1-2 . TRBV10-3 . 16 TGTGCCATCAGTGAGCTGGGTGGAGGGCCATCAGATGGCTACACCTTC CAISELGGGPSDGYTF
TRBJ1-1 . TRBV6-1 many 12 TGTGCCAGCAGGACAGAGGGGACTGAAGCTTTCTTT CASRTEGTEAFF
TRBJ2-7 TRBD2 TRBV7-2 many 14 TGTGCCAGCAGTGAGTTAGCGGGAGTCTGGGAGCAGTACTTC CASSELAGVWEQYF
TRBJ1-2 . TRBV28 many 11 TGTGCCAGCAGGATGACCCATGGCTACACCTTC CASRMTHGYTF
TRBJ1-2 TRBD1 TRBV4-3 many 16 TGCGCCAGCAGCCAGGGCGGGACAGGGGTTAACTATGGCTACACCTTC CASSQGGTGVNYGYTF
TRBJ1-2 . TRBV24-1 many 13 TGTGCCACCAGCGTAACAGCTAACTATGGCTACACCTTC CATSVTANYGYTF
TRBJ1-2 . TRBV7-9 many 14 TGTGCCATCTACAACCGAAGGGGGTTCTATGGCTACACCTTC CAIYNRRGFYGYTF
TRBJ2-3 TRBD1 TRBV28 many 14 TGTGCCAGCAGCCGGACAGGTGGGACAGATACGCAGTATTTT CASSRTGGTDTQYF
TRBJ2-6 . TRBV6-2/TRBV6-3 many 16 TGTGCCAGCAGTTACATAGAGGGCTCTGGGGCCAACGTCCTGACTTTC CASSYIEGSGANVLTF
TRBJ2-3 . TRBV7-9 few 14 TGTGCCAGCAGCTTGTTTACTCCCATGGATACGCAGTATTTT CASSLFTPMDTQYF
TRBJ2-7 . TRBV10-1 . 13 TGCACCAGCAGTGTTGGACAGACCTACGAGCAGTACTTC CTSSVGQTYEQYF
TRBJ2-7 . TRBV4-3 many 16 TGCGCCAGCAGCCCAACTCGTGCGAGAGGGTCCTACGAGCAGTACTTC CASSPTRARGSYEQYF
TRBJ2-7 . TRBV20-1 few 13 TGCAGTGCTCCCCAGGGCCCCCCCTACGAGCAGTACTTC CSAPQGPPYEQYF
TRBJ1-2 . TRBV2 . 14 TGTGCCAGCTCCAGGGGCGCAGGAGGCTATGGCTACACCTTC CASSRGAGGYGYTF
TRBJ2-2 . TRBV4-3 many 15 TGCGCCAGCAGCCAAGACTGGGGAAACATCGGGGAGCTGTTTTTT CASSQDWGNIGELFF
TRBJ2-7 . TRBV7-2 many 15 TGTGCCAGCAGCTTACGGCAGGCGATTTCCTACGAGCAGTACTTC CASSLRQAISYEQYF
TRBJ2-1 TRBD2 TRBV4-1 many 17 TGCGCCAGCAGCCCTCGGACTAGCGGGATAAGTGAGGTTGAGCAGTTCTTC CASSPRTSGISEVEQFF
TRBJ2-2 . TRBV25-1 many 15 TGTGCCAGCAGGGACAATCCCACTGCGACCGGGGAGCTGTTTTTT CASRDNPTATGELFF
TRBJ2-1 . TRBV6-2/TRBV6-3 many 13 TGTGCCAGCACCCCCCAAAGGGTGGCGGATCAGTTCTTC CASTPQRVADQFF
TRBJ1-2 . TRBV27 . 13 TGTGCCAGCAGACCGGACGGAGCCTATGGCTACACCTTC CASRPDGAYGYTF
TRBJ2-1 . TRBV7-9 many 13 TGTGCCAGCAGGGTCCCCAGGGTAAATGAGCAGTTCTTC CASRVPRVNEQFF
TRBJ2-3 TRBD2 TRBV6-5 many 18 TGTGCCAGCAGTTACTGGGGATCCAGCGGGGAGAGCACAGATACGCAGTATTTT CASSYWGSSGESTDTQYF
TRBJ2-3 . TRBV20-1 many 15 TGCAGTGCGCGGGCGACAGGTTCTAGCACAGATACGCAGTATTTT CSARATGSSTDTQYF
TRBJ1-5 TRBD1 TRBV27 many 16 TGTGCCAGCAGTTTTTTGACAGGGGGAGTGAATCAGCCCCAGCATTTT CASSFLTGGVNQPQHF
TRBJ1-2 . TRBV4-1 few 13 TGCGCCAGCAGCGGTGGGGAGAACTATGGCTACACCTTC CASSGGENYGYTF
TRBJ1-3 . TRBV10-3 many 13 TGTGCCACCTGTCGAAGTTCTGGAAACACCATATATTTT CATCRSSGNTIYF
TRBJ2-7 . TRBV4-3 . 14 TGCGCCAGCAGCCAAGGGACTGAAGCCTACGAGCAGTACTTC CASSQGTEAYEQYF
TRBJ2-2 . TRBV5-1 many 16 TGCGCCAGCAGCTTGGTGTGGGGGGCGCAAGGCGGGGAGCTGTTTTTT CASSLVWGAQGGELFF
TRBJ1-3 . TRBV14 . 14 TGTGCCAGCAGCCAACAGGGACCGGGAAACACCATATATTTT CASSQQGPGNTIYF
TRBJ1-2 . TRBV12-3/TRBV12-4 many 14 TGTGCCAGCAGTGCATTTAATTATTTTGATGGCTACACCTTC CASSAFNYFDGYTF
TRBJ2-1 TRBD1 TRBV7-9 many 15 TGTGCCAGCAGCTCTAGGCAGGGGGCCAACAATGAGCAGTTCTTC CASSSRQGANNEQFF